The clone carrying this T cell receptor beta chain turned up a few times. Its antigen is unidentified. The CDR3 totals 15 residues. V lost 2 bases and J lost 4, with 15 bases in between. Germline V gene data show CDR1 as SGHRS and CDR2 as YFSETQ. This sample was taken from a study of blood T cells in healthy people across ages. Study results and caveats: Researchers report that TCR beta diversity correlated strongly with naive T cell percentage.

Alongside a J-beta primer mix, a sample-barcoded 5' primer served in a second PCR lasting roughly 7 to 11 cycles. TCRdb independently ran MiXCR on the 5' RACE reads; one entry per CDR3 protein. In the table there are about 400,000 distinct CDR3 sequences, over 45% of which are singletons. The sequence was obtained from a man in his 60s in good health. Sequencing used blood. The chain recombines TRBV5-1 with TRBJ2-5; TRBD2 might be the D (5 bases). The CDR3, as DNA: TGCGCCAGCAGCTTAGCAGGCCCCCGGGGAGAGACCCAGTACTTC. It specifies CASSLAGPRGETQYF.